This T cell receptor (beta chain) was sequenced for a study of cytomegalovirus exposure and HLA in healthy donors. On this clone itself: Its antigen is still unknown.

CDR3 size: 14 residues. Trimming removed 1 base at V and 2 bases at J, with 6 bases between. Germline lookup yields CDR1 SGHVS and CDR2 FNYEAQ. Study-level findings and limits: Among immune exposure information, only CMV serostatus was available. A later analysis linked a missense DCLRE1C variant to TCR beta V- and J-gene trimming. Cytomegalovirus association was listed for about 150 TCR beta chains. CMV antigen specificity of a few CMV-associated chains was confirmed in vitro.

This PCR relied on a set of 60 Vbeta primers and 13 Jbeta primers. Repertoires were generated with immunoSEQ multiplex PCR, while TCRdb's copy carries only in-frame clones and drops some. The sample yields approximately 100,000 clones, 73% seen once. This chain uses TRBV7-6 with TRBJ2-1; D ambiguous. The sequence came from a man between 35 and 55 years old in good health and CMV-seronegative. Source material: PBMCs. Here the CDR3 reads CASSLEQPYNEQFF. CDR3 sequence (DNA): TGTGCCAGCAGCTTAGAACAACCCTACAATGAGCAGTTCTTC.